This is a list of T cell receptor beta chains from one sample in a study of cytomegalovirus exposure and HLA in healthy donors. Clones were sequenced by immunoSEQ multiplex PCR, and TCRdb holds only the in-frame ones, with some missing. The ten top clones account for 7.5%, within a sample of approximately 68,000 clones. The sequencing input was PBMCs. The receptor set was obtained from a female donor in good health and CMV-seropositive. Each CDR3 is given with its conserved first and last residue. Each record gives: V gene, clone size, D gene, J gene, CDR3 DNA, CDR3 protein. The D gene is left open where the match is weak. Clone sizes are given selectively: once, few, many, or a class where the clone is expanded.

TRBV30,-,TRBD2,TRBJ2-1,TGTGCCTGGAGTGCGGGGGGGTTGTTTGAGCAGTTCTTC,CAWSAGGLFEQFF
TRBV10-3,large,-,TRBJ2-7,TGTGCCATCAGTGAGTCCGGGGAGCCGAACGAGCAGTACTTC,CAISESGEPNEQYF
TRBV29-1,-,-,TRBJ1-1,TGCAGCGTTGGGGCGGGAGACGTCGGGGCTGAAGCTTTCTTT,CSVGAGDVGAEAFF
TRBV4-1,-,TRBD2,TRBJ2-1,TGCGCCAGCAGCCAGCGGACTAGCCCGGGGTCCTACAATGAGCAGTTCTTC,CASSQRTSPGSYNEQFF
TRBV28,-,-,TRBJ1-2,TGTGCCAGCAGTAGCCGGACGAGGGAATATGGCTACACCTTC,CASSSRTREYGYTF
TRBV19,-,TRBD1,TRBJ2-1,TGTGCCAGTAGTTTGTATGGGACAGGGCAGGACAATGAGCAGTTCTTC,CASSLYGTGQDNEQFF
TRBV7-9,-,TRBD2,TRBJ2-7,TGTGCCAGCAGCTTAAAACTAGCGGGGGGCCGCTACGAGCAGTACTTC,CASSLKLAGGRYEQYF
TRBV30,-,TRBD1,TRBJ1-2,TGTGCCTGCCCTCCGGGAGGGGGCACCTATGGCTACACCTTC,CACPPGGGTYGYTF
TRBV9,-,-,TRBJ1-3,TGTGCCAGCAGCCCCCAATACAGGGAGATTGGAAACACCATATATTTT,CASSPQYREIGNTIYF
TRBV29-1,-,-,TRBJ2-5,TGCAGCGCCCGGGACTTTCAAGAGACCCAGTACTTC,CSARDFQETQYF
TRBV30,-,TRBD2,TRBJ2-1,TGTGCCTGGGGGCATGGACTAGCAACTGGAGAGCAGTTCTTC,CAWGHGLATGEQFF
TRBV5-4,-,TRBD1,TRBJ1-4,TGTGCCAGCAGCGACCGACAGGGAGGCGAAAAACTGTTTTTT,CASSDRQGGEKLFF
TRBV5-1,-,TRBD2,TRBJ2-5,TGCGCCAGCAGCCTGAGGGCTAGCGGAGCACAAGAGACCCAGTACTTC,CASSLRASGAQETQYF
TRBV2,-,TRBD1,TRBJ1-1,TGTGCCAGCAGGACAGGGGGCCTAAACACTGAAGCTTTCTTT,CASRTGGLNTEAFF